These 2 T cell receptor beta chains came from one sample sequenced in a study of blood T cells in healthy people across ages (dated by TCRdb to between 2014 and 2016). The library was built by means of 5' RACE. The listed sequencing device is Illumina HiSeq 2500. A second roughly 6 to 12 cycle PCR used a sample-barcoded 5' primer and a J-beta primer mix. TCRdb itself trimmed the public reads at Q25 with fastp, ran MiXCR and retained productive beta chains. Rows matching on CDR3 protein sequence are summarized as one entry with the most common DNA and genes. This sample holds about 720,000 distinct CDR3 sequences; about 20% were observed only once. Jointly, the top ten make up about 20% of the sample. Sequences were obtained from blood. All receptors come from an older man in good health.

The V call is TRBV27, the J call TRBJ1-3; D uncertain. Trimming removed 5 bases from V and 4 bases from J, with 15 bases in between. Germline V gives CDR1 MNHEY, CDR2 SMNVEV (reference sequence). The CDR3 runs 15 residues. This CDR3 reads CASSPGGSSGNTIYF. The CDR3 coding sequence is TGTGCCAGCAGTCCCGGCGGGAGCTCGGGAAACACCATATATTTT.

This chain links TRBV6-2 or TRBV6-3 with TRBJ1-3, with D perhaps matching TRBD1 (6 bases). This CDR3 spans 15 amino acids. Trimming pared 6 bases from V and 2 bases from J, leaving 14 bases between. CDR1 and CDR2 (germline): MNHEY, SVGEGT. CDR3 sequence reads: CASRSTGRAGNTIYF. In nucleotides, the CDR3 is TGTGCCAGCAGAAGCACAGGGAGGGCTGGAAACACCATATATTTT.